The rows below give T cell receptor beta chains drawn from one sample of a study of tumor-infiltrating lymphocytes in primary liver carcinoma. TCRdb itself ran the multiplex PCR reads through MiXCR, one entry per CDR3 protein. This table has approximately 110,000 distinct CDR3 sequences, 55% to 75% appearing once. Sequenced input: liver tumor tissue from sampling region 3. The receptors were sampled from a woman aged 55-70 years with primary liver carcinoma and hepatitis B virus infection. CDR3s leave out the opening cysteine and the closing phenylalanine or tryptophan. The order of the fields is CDR3 protein, J gene, V gene.

ALSGQGNQPQH | TRBJ1-5 | TRBV30
SATGMGGYT | TRBJ1-2 | TRBV29-1
ASTREGYSRYEQY | TRBJ2-7 | TRBV6-1
ASSYPRALNSNTEAF | TRBJ1-1 | TRBV6-2/TRBV6-3
ASSFRLGTEAF | TRBJ1-1 | TRBV12-3/TRBV12-4
VSSLESGGRALTYDEQF | TRBJ2-1 | TRBV11-2
VSSLGDGYT | TRBJ1-2 | TRBV7-9
ASRHGLNTGAF | TRBJ1-1 | TRBV11-2
ASSLVPSPLGGSPLH | TRBJ1-6 | TRBV5-6
ASSCEPTANTGELF | TRBJ2-2 | TRBV6-5
ASSETSSTDTQY | TRBJ2-3 | TRBV6-1
ASNLHGLEAQY | TRBJ2-5 | TRBV12-3/TRBV12-4
ASSFSEGASQH | TRBJ1-5 | TRBV28
ASSFLGVATFEQY | TRBJ2-7 | TRBV28
ALSQFGAPKKGYT | TRBJ1-2 | TRBV30
ASTGGLNTEAF | TRBJ1-1 | TRBV12-3/TRBV12-4
VCSIGSGLIL | TRBJ1-2 | TRBV6-5